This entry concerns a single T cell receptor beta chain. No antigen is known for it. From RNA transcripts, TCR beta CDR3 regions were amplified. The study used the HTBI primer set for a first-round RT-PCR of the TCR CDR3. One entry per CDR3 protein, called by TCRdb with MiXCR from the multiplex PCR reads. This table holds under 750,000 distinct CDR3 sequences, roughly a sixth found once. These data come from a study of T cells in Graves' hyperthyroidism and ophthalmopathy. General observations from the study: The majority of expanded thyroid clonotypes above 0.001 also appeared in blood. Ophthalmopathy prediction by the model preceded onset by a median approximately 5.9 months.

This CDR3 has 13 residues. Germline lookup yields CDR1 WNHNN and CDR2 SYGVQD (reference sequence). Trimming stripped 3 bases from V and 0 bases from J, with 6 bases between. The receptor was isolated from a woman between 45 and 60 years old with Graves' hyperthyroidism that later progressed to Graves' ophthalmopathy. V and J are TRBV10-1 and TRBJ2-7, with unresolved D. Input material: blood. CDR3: CASSEASSYEQYF. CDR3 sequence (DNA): TGCGCCAGCAGTGAAGCGAGCTCCTACGAGCAGTACTTC.